This TCR beta chain stems from a study of T cells in Graves' hyperthyroidism and ophthalmopathy. Background on the study: Peripheral blood sampling occurred at initial diagnosis, before any treatment.

Study-level points and caveats: Most thyroid clonotypes that were expanded above 0.001 also turned up in blood.

As concerns this clonotype: Its antigen is undetermined.

There were TCR beta CDR3 regions amplified from RNA transcripts. First-round RT-PCR with HTBI primers amplified the TCR CDR3 region. Each CDR3 protein is one row after TCRdb ran MiXCR on the multiplex PCR reads. Of 650,000 to 700,000 distinct CDR3 sequences in the sample, 15% to 20% are singletons; the top ten hold 15% to 18%. V was shortened by 0 bases and J by 6 bases, with 15 bases between the two germline ends. CDR1 and CDR2 (germline): MGHRA, YSYEKL. This CDR3 comprises 16 residues. Patients showing uncontrolled infection, other autoimmune disease, pregnancy or lactation were ineligible. It was 8 to 10 ml of fresh peripheral blood that supplied the PBMCs.

Sequenced material: blood. The chain links TRBV4-1 to TRBJ2-1; possibly TRBD2 for D (6 bases). This TCR was sampled from a man in his forties or fifties with Graves' hyperthyroidism. CDR3 sequence: CASSQDRRGSSNEQFF. The CDR3 DNA is TGCGCCAGCAGCCAAGATAGGAGGGGCTCTTCCAATGAGCAGTTCTTC.